The rows below give T cell receptor beta chains drawn from one sample of a study of T cells in Graves' hyperthyroidism and ophthalmopathy. Each CDR3 protein is one row after TCRdb ran MiXCR on the multiplex PCR reads. The data hold approximately 520,000 distinct CDR3 sequences, with around 21% observed a single time. Specimen: blood. The receptors were sampled from a man aged 18 to 30 with Graves' hyperthyroidism. CDR3s include the opening cysteine and the closing phenylalanine or tryptophan. D genes are given only for firm matches.

v_call d_call cdr3_aa
TRBV15 - CATSTDRGNTEAFF
TRBV6-5 - CASSYLVPPAEAFF
TRBV6-5 TRBD1 CASSYSIGTGATSSTF
TRBV6-1 TRBD1 CASSRGNWAEAFF
TRBV7-3 TRBD2 CANSRARREVRSQYF
TRBV2 TRBD2 CASRAGEETQYF
TRBV20-1 - CSAYPASSNQPQHF
TRBV20-1 - CSASGDLNTEAFF
TRBV6-1 TRBD2 CASSPAGGSQETQYF
TRBV12-3/TRBV12-4 - CASSSLRSTGEQYF
TRBV12-3/TRBV12-4 TRBD1 CASSFSDRGLSNEKLFF
TRBV20-1 TRBD1 CSALRQGLYEQYF
TRBV6-5 TRBD1 CASSYSRTGTGYTF
TRBV18 TRBD2 CASSPPQAGVQETQYF
TRBV19 - CASGTVPPGELFF
TRBV29-1 TRBD1 CSVEGGDRDYEAFF
TRBV6-1 - CASIDSILRAFF
TRBV19 - CASRETFGEANTGELFF
TRBV7-9 - CASRAMGSYEQYF
TRBV12-5 - CASGLLQAYGYTF
TRBV5-1 - CASIGVNTEAFF
TRBV15 TRBD2 CATSRGLAGGITYEQYF
TRBV4-2 TRBD2 CASSQDASGGAKRTQYF
TRBV28 - CASSLGGPGQRRETQYF
TRBV5-1 TRBD1 CASSSSGTANTGELFF
TRBV18 - CASSPLSSQEAEAFF
TRBV15 - CATSREGGSQPQHF
TRBV7-8 - CASTLSSGNTIYF
TRBV6-5 - CASSYSWTSQETQYF
TRBV28 TRBD1 CASSPATGSNQPQHF
TRBV29-1 - CSVEGETEPTSYGYTF
TRBV6-1 - CASTLLGTGELFF
TRBV6-5 - CASSYGGTNYGYTF
TRBV15 - CATSREGVNQPQHF
TRBV20-1 - CSARVPGRRDYEQYF
TRBV3-1 TRBD1 CASSQLTGEYGYTF
TRBV27 - CASATGINQPQHF
TRBV6-5 TRBD1 CATNRPGGAGDTEAFF
TRBV11-2 - CASSLTGAGNAIYF
TRBV7-9 TRBD2 CASSFVAGAGELFF
TRBV6-1 - CASSDMGGDYGYTF
TRBV7-2 - CASSPEGRNYGYTF
TRBV28 - CASTLTGLSNQPQHF
TRBV6-5 - CASSHTRRGIGNTIYF
TRBV12-3/TRBV12-4 TRBD2 CASSFGGAIGELFF
TRBV6-1 - CASSPADLFYGYTF
TRBV28 - CATSEQTPYEQYF
TRBV28 - CASSLEGTGELCF
TRBV13 TRBD1 CASSPLGRDSEAFF
TRBV5-1 - CASSLVGTWYNSPLHF
TRBV20-1 TRBD2 CSAGTGRGRSYEQYF
TRBV6-1 - CASSEHRFYGYTF
TRBV20-1 TRBD1 CSARSTVGQHTEAFF
TRBV12-3/TRBV12-4 TRBD1 CASSFTGGNQPQHF